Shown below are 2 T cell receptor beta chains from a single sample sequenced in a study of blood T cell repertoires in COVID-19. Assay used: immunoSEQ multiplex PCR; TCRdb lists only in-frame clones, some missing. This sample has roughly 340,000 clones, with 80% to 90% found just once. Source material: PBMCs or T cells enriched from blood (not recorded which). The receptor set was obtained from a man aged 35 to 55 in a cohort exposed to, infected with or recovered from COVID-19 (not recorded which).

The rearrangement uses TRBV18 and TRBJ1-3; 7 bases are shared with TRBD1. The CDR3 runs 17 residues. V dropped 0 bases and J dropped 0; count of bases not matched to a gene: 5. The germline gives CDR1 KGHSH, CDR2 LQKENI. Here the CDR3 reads CASSPPSRQGSGNTIYF. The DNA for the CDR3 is TGTGCCAGCTCACCACCGTCTCGACAGGGCTCTGGAAACACCATATATTTT.

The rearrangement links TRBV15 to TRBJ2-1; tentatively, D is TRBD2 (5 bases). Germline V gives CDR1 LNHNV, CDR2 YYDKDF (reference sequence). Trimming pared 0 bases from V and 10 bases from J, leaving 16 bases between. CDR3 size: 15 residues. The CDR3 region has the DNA TGTGCCACCAGCAGAGATCTTCTAGGACTCTCCGAGCAGTTCTTC. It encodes CATSRDLLGLSEQFF.